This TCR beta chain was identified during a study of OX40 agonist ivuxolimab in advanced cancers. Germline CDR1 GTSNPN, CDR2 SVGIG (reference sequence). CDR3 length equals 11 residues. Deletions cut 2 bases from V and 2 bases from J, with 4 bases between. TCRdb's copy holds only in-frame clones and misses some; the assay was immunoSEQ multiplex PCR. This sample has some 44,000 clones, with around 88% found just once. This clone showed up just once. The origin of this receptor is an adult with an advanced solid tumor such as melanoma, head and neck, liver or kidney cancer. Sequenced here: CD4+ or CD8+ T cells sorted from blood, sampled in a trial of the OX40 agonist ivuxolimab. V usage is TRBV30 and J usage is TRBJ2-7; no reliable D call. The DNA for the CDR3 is TGTGCCTGGAGTAGGGCCTACGAGCAGTACTTC. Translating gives CAWSRAYEQYF.